The sequence of this T cell receptor beta chain was determined in a study of T cell repertoires and leukemia-associated antigens (dated by TCRdb to about 2019). General notes on the study: About 5.1 to 6.6 million read pairs and roughly 3 to 5.0 million effective reads were obtained per sample, with roughly 16 million effective reads obtained overall. In vitro peptide stimulation of healthy T cells was used with the aim of identifying the antigen recognized by a TCR Vbeta21 clone previously found in CML patients. Points the paper makes about the study in general: The antigen specificity and function of the expanded clones were not directly tested, and further investigation of both was required. The four groups showed no significant differences in numbers of Vbeta genes (about 60), Jbeta genes (under 15), VDJ rearrangements, or unique CDR3s.

CD3+ T cells were initially rested overnight at 2.5 million to 3 million cells/mL in RPMI 1640 lacking fetal bovine serum. MACS immunomagnetic beads were used, per the manufacturer's instructions, to isolate CD3+ T cells from PBMCs. In its sample, this clonotype comes out as medium-sized (0.01 to 0.1%). Its antigen remains unidentified. No quality values exist for individual bases; no much larger clone is one base distant. Including cysteine and phenylalanine, the CDR3 has 14 amino acids. Just the 42-base CDR3 DNA is kept, in frame starting at base 1. V and J are truncated by 3 bases and 0 bases respectively, leaving an intervening sequence of 8 bases. TRIzol reagent was used to extract total RNA from the cultured T cells. TCRbeta libraries were amplified from RNA by 5' rapid amplification of cDNA ends (5'RACE). Library concentration and integrity were checked with Qubit, an Agilent instrument, and quantitative PCR before sequencing. A commercial service provider sequenced the qualified libraries on Illumina HiSeq or MiSeq. Turning to the authors' computational methods: TCR sequences in each sample were identified with MiXCR version 1.8.2. Qualified clones required a CDR3 longer than four amino acids, an in-frame nucleotide length, and no stop codon. A read counted as effective if the read contained the complete CDR3 structure. Validation of expanded clones was performed by RT-PCR with 24 Vbeta primers, GeneScan spectratyping, and Sanger sequencing. Using fastp trimming at Q25 and MiXCR clonotype assembly, TCRdb reanalyzed the public sequencing data and kept in-frame beta chains. Rows merge per CDR3 protein into single entries with the most common DNA and genes. TCRdb assigned the V and J calls; the authors' analysis was not used. The sample data list roughly 12,000 distinct CDR3 sequences, and about 41% of these were observed just once. The top ten clones comprise approximately 33% of the sample.

Sequenced sample: CD3+ T cells sorted from blood and cultured. This chain joins TRBV12-3 or TRBV12-4 to TRBJ2-5; TRBD2 is possibly the D segment (5 matching bases). This receptor was obtained from a female donor in good health. The DNA sequence is as follows: TGTGCCAGCAGTTTGGGCGGGTACCAAGAGACCCAGTACTTC. It specifies CASSLGGYQETQYF.